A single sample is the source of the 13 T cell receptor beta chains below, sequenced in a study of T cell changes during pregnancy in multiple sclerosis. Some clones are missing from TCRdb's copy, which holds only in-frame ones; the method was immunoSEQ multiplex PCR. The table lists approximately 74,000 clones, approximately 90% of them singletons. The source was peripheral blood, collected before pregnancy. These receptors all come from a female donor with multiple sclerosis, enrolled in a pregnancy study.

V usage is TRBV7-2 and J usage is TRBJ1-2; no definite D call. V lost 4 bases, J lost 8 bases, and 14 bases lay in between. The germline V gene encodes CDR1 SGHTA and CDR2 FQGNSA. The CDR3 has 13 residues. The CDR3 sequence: CASSSPRGFGYTF. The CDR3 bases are TGTGCCAGCAGCTCCCCCAGAGGGTTCGGCTACACCTTC.

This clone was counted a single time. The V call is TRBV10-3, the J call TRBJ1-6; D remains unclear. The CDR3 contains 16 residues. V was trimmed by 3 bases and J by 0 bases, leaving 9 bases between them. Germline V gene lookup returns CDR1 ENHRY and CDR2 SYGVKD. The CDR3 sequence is CAISDHHSSYNSPLHF. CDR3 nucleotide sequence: TGTGCCATCAGTGACCACCACAGCTCCTATAATTCACCCCTCCACTTT.

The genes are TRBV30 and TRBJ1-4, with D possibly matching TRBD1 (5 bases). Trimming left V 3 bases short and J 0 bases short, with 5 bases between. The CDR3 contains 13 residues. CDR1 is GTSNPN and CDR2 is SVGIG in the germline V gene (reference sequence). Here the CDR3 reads CAWRTATNEKLFF. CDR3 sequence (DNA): TGTGCCTGGAGGACAGCAACTAATGAAAAACTGTTTTTT.

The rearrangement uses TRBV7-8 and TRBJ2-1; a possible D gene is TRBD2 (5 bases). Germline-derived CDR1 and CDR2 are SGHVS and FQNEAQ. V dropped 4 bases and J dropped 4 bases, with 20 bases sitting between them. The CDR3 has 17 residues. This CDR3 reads CASSSFLTIKNYNEQFF. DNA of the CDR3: TGTGCCAGCAGCTCCTTCTTGACTATAAAAAATTACAATGAGCAGTTCTTC. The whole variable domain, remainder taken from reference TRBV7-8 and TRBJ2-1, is GAGVSQSPRYKVAKRGQDVALRCDPISGHVSLFWYQQALGQGPEFLTYFQNEAQLDKSGLPSDRFFAERPEGSVSTLKIQRTQQEDSAVYLCASSSFLTIKNYNEQFFGPGTRLTVL.

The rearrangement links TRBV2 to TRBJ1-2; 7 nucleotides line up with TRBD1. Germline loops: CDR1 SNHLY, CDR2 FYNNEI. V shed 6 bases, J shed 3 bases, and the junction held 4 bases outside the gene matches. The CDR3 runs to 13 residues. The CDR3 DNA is TGTGCCAGCAGGACAGGGTTGGACTATGGCTACACCTTC. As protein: CASRTGLDYGYTF.

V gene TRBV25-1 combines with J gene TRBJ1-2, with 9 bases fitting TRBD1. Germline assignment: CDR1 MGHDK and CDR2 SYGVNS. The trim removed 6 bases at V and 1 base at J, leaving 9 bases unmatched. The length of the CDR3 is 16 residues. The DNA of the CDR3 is TGTGCCAGCAGGTCACCCGGGACAGGGCTTAACTATGGCTACACCTTC. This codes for CASRSPGTGLNYGYTF.

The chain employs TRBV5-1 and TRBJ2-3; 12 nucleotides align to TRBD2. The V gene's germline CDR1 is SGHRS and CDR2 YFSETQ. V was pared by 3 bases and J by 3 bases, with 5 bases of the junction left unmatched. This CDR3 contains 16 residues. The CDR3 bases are TGCGCCAGCAGCTCCCTAGCGGGAGGGAGTACAGATACGCAGTATTTT. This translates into CASSSLAGGSTDTQYF.

In DNA, the CDR3 is TGTGCCAGTGGGGGGAGCCTTAATTCACCCCTCCACTTT. Encoded protein: CASGGSLNSPLHF. V gene TRBV19 combines with J gene TRBJ1-6, with D possibly being TRBD1 (5 bases). V was pared by 8 bases and J by 6 bases, with 11 bases between. The CDR3 loop spans 13 amino acids. CDR1 is LNHDA and CDR2 is SQIVND in the germline V gene (reference sequence).

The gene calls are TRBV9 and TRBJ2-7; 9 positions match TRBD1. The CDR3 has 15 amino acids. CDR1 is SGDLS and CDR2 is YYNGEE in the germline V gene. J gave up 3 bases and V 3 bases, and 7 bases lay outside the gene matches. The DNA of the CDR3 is TGTGCCAGCAGCGGCCGGGACAGGGTAAACTACGAGCAGTACTTC. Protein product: CASSGRDRVNYEQYF.

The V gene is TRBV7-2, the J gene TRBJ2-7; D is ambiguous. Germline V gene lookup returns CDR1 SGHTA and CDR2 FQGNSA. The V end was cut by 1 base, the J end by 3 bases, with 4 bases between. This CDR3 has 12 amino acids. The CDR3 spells CASSLDYYEQYF. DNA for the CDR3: TGTGCCAGCAGCTTAGACTACTACGAGCAGTACTTC.

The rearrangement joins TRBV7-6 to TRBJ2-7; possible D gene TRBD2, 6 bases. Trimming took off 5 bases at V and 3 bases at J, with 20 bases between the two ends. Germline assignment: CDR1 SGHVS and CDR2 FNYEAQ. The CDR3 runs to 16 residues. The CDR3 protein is CASSVASGTEHYEQYF. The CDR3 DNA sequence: TGTGCCAGCAGCGTCGCCTCCGGGACTGAACACTACGAGCAGTACTTC. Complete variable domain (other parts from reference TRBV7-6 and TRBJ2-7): GAGVSQSPRYKVTKRGQDVALRCDPISGHVSLYWYRQALGQGPEFLTYFNYEAQQDKSGLPNDRFSAERPEGSISTLTIQRTEQRDSAMYRCASSVASGTEHYEQYFGPGTRLTVT.

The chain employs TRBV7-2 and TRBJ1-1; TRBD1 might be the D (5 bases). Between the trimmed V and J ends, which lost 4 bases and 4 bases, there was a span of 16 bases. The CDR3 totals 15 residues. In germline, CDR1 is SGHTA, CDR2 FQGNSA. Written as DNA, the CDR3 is TGTGCCAGCAGCTACGGGGGGGGTCCGGGCACTGAAGCTTTCTTT. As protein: CASSYGGGPGTEAFF.

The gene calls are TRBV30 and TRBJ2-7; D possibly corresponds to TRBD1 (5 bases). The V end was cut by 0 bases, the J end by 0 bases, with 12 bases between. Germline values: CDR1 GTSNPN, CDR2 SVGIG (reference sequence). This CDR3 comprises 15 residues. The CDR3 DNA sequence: TGTGCCTGGAGTGTAGCCTGGGGCCGCTCCTACGAGCAGTACTTC. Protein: CAWSVAWGRSYEQYF. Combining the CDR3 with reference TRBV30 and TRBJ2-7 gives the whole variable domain SQTIHQWPATLVQPVGSPLSLECTVEGTSNPNLYWYRQAAGRGLQLLFYSVGIGQISSEVPQNLSASRPQDRQFILSSKKLLLSDSGFYLCAWSVAWGRSYEQYFGPGTRLTVT.